This paragraph reports one TCR beta chain. Its matching antigen is unknown. The germline V gene encodes CDR1 GTSNPN and CDR2 SVGIG (reference sequence). With V trimmed by 2 bases and J by 5 bases, 3 bases remained unmatched. This CDR3 is built from 14 residues. The sample belongs to a study of beta chain features in type 1 diabetes. General study points: The cDNA sequencing approach could over-represent high-TCR-expressing cells.

Sorting produced populations that all topped 95% purity. Since all of the isolated RNA was reverse transcribed, expressed TCRB transcripts were what got sequenced. Here immunoSEQ multiplex PCR was the method, and the copy in TCRdb shows in-frame clones only, minus some. Here the sample spans 300,000 to 450,000 clones, 10% to 15% being singletons. This sequence was found in a man aged 18 to 29 in good health. V usage is TRBV30 and J usage is TRBJ1-5; TRBD1 matches at 10 bases. The sequenced sample consisted of naive CD4+ T cells from blood. CDR3 in DNA: TGTGCCTGGAGTCTCGGGACAGGGGATCAGCCCCAGCATTTT. It yields the protein CAWSLGTGDQPQHF.